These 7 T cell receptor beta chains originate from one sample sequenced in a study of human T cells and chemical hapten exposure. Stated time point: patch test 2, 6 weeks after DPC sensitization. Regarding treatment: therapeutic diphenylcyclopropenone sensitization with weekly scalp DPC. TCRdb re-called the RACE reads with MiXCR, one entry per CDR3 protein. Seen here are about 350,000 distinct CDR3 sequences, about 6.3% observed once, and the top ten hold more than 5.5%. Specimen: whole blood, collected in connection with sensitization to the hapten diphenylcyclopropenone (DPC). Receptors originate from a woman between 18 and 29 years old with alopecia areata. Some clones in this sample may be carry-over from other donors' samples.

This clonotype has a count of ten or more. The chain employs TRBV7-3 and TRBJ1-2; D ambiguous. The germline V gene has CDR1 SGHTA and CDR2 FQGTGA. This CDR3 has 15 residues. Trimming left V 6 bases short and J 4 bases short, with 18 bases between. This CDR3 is CASSKGEGSRYGYTF. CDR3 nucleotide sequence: TGTGCCAGCAGTAAAGGAGAGGGCTCACGCTATGGCTACACCTTC.

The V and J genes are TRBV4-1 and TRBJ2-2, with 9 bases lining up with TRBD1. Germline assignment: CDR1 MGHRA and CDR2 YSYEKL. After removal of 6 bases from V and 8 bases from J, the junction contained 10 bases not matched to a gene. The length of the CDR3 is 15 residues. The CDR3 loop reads CASSLTGTGTGELFF. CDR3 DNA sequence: TGCGCCAGCAGTCTTACCGGGACAGGGACAGGGGAGCTGTTTTTT.

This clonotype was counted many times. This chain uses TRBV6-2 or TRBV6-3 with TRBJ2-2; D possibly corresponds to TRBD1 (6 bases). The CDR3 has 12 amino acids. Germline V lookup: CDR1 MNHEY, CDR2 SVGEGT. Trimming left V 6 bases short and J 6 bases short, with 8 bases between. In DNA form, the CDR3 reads TGTGCCAGCAGCCACAGGGCCGGGGAGCTGTTTTTT. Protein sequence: CASSHRAGELFF.

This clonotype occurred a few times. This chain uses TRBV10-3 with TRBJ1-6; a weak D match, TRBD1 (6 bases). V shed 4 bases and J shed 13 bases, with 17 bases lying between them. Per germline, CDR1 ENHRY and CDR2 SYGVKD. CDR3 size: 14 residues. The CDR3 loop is CAISAAQGPDPLHF. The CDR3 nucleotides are TGTGCCATCAGTGCGGCACAGGGTCCCGATCCCCTCCACTTT.

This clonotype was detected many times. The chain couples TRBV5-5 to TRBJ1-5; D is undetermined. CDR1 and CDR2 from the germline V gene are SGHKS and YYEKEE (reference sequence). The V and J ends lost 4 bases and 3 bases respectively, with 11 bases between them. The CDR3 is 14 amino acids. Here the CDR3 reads CASSLRGDNQPQHF. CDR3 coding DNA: TGTGCCAGCAGCCTGAGAGGCGACAATCAGCCCCAGCATTTT.

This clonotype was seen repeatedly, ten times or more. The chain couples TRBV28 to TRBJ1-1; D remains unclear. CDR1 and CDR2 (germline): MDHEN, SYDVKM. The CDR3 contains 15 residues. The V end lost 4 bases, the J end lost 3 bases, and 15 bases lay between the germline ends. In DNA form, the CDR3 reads TGTGCCAGCAGTTCTAAACTCGGGCTCCACACTGAAGCTTTCTTT. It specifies CASSSKLGLHTEAFF.

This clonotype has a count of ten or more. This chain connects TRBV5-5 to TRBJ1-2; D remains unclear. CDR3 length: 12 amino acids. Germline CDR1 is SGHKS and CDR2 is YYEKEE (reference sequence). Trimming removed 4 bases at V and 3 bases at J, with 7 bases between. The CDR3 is CASSVIDYGYTF. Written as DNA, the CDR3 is TGTGCCAGCAGCGTTATAGACTATGGCTACACCTTC. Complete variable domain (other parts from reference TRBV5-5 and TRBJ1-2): DAGVTQSPTHLIKTRGQQVTLRCSPISGHKSVSWYQQVLGQGPQFIFQYYEKEERGRGNFPDRFSARQFPNYSSELNVNALLLGDSALYLCASSVIDYGYTFGSGTRLTVV.